Detailed here is one T cell receptor beta chain. The source of the sample is a study of blood T cell repertoires in COVID-19. CDR1 and CDR2 (germline): SGHDT, YYEEEE. The CDR3 length is 14 residues. Trimming stripped 2 bases from V and 4 bases from J, with 12 bases between. This table comes from immunoSEQ multiplex PCR, and its TCRdb copy is limited to in-frame clones, with some not included. The table has 310,000 or so clones, approximately 91% seen once. The genes are TRBV5-6 and TRBJ1-1; weak D call: TRBD1 (6 bases). Sequencing input: peripheral blood. The sequence was obtained from a woman in her twenties or thirties with COVID-19, enrolled during active disease. The CDR3 is CASSLQGRGTEAFF. The CDR3 bases are TGTGCCAGCAGCTTACAGGGTAGGGGCACTGAAGCTTTCTTT.